These T cell receptor beta chains were read from a single sample in a study of cytomegalovirus exposure and HLA in healthy donors. The table came from immunoSEQ multiplex PCR; TCRdb's copy has only in-frame clones and leaves some out. This repertoire includes approximately 210,000 clones. The sample consisted of PBMCs. The receptor source for this set is a woman in her twenties or thirties in good health and CMV-seropositive. Each CDR3 is given with its conserved first and last residue. The D gene is left open where the match is weak.

V	D	J	DNA	CDR3
TRBV27	.	TRBJ1-2	TGTGCCAGCAGTAGGACAGCTAACTATGGCTACACCTTC	CASSRTANYGYTF
TRBV7-2	.	TRBJ1-1	TGTGCCAGCAGCACCCGACAGCAGGAAGCTTTCTTT	CASSTRQQEAFF
TRBV7-9	.	TRBJ2-3	TGTGCCAGCAGCCGCGCCGGGTCCAACCCCGCAGATACGCAGTATTTT	CASSRAGSNPADTQYF
TRBV7-9	.	TRBJ1-1	TGTGCCAGCAGTGAAATGGAGACTGAAGCTTTCTTT	CASSEMETEAFF
TRBV2	TRBD2	TRBJ2-5	TGTGCCAGCAGTGAGGGGGGGGAGGCAGAGACCCAGTACTTC	CASSEGGEAETQYF
TRBV2	TRBD1	TRBJ2-7	TGTGCCAGCCAGCTGCAGGGGGCCTACGAGCAGTACTTC	CASQLQGAYEQYF
TRBV5-6	.	TRBJ1-5	TGTGCCAGCAGCTTGGCAGCCGGAGCTCCCACCGAGCCCCAGCATTTT	CASSLAAGAPTEPQHF
TRBV5-1	.	TRBJ2-2	TGCGCCAGCAGCTTACCCGACAGTAGCACCGGGGAGCTGTTTTTT	CASSLPDSSTGELFF
TRBV30	TRBD1	TRBJ2-7	TGTGCCTGGAAGGGACAGGGGATGGAGCAGTACTTC	CAWKGQGMEQYF
TRBV28	.	TRBJ2-7	TGTGCCAGCAGTTCATCGACAGGAAGCTACGAGCAGTACTTC	CASSSSTGSYEQYF
TRBV6-1	.	TRBJ2-7	TGTGCCAGCAGTCCCGACAGTATATCCTACGAGCAGTACTTC	CASSPDSISYEQYF
TRBV6-5	TRBD2	TRBJ2-2	TGTGCCTCCCTCAGGACTAGCGTGAACACCGGGGAGCTGTTTTTT	CASLRTSVNTGELFF
TRBV29-1	.	TRBJ2-4	TGCAGCGTTAGGGGCAGAACCAAAAACATTCAGTACTTC	CSVRGRTKNIQYF